Detailed here is one T cell receptor beta chain. These data originate in a study of OX40 agonist ivuxolimab in advanced cancers. As for the study in general: A diagnosis of hepatocellular carcinoma, melanoma, renal cell or head and neck cancer was present in dose-escalation patients.

The germline CDR1 and CDR2 sequences are MNHEY and SVGAGI. J was trimmed by 6 bases and V by 5 bases; bases with no gene match: 3. CDR3 length equals 13 residues. Clones were sequenced by immunoSEQ multiplex PCR, and TCRdb holds only the in-frame ones, with some missing. The data contain approximately 35,000 clones, approximately 92% of them singletons. This chain links TRBV6-5 with TRBJ2-3, with TRBD1 matching 9 bases. Sample: CD4+ or CD8+ T cells sorted from blood, taken in a trial of the OX40 agonist ivuxolimab. This TCR derives from an adult with an advanced solid tumor such as melanoma, head and neck, liver or kidney cancer. The CDR3, as DNA: TGTGCCAGCAGTGGGACAGGGTGGGATACGCAGTATTTT. Its protein is CASSGTGWDTQYF.